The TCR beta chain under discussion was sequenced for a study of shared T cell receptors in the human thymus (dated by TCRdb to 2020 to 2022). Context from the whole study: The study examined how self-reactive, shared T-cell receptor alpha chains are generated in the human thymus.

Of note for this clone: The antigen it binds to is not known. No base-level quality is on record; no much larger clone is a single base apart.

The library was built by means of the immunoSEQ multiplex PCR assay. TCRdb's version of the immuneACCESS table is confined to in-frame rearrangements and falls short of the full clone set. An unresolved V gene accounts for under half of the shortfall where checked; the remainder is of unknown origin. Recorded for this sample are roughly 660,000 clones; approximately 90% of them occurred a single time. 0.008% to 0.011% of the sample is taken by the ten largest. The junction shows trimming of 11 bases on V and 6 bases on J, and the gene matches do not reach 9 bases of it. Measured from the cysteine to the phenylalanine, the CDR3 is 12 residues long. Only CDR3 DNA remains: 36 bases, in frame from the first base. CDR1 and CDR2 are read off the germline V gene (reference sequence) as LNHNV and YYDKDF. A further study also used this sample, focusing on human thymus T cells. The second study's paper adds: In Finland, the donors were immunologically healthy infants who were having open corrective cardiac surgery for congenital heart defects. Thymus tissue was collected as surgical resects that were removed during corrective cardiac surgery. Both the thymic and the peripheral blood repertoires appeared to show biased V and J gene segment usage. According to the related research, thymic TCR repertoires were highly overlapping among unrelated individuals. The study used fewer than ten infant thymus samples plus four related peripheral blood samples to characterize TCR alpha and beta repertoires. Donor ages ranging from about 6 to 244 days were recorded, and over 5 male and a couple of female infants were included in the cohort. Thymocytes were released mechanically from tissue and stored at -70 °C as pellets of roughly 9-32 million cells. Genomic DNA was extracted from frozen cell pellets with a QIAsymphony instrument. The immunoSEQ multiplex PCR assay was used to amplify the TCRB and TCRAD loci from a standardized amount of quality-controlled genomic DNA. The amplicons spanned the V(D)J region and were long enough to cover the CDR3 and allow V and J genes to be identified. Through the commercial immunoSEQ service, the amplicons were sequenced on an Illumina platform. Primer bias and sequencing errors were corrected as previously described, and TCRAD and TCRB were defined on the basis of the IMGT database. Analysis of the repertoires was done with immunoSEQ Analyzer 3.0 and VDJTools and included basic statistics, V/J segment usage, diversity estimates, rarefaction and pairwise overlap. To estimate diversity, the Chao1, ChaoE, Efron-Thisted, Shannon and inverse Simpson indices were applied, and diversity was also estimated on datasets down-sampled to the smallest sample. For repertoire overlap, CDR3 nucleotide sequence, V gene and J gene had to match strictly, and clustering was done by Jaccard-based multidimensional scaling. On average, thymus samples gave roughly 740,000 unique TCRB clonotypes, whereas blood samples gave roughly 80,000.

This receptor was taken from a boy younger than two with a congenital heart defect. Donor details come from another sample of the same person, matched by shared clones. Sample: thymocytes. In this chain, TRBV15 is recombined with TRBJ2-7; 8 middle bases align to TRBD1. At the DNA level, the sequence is TGTGCCTTGCCCCCAGGGGGCGCCGAGCAGTACTTC. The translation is CALPPGGAEQYF.